The 4 T cell receptor beta chains below were found in one sample sequenced in a study of blood T cell repertoires in COVID-19. Method: immunoSEQ multiplex PCR; TCRdb's copy keeps in-frame clones and lacks some. Found here are about 220,000 clones, 70% to 85% of them singletons; the top ten hold around 9.5%. What was sequenced was peripheral blood. The receptors come from a man aged 50-60 years with active or convalescent COVID-19.

This clone was seen a single time. J is TRBJ2-7 and V is TRBV2; D possibly corresponds to TRBD2 (6 bases). Germline V CDR1 and CDR2: SNHLY, FYNNEI. V was pared by 3 bases and J by 7 bases, with 10 bases between. CDR3 length: 12 amino acids. Here the CDR3 reads CASSDRAGEQYF. The CDR3, as DNA: TGTGCCAGCAGTGACAGGGCGGGGGAGCAGTACTTC.

CDR3 amino acids: CSAPGYNEQFF. The DNA of the CDR3 is TGCAGTGCCCCCGGTTACAATGAGCAGTTCTTC. The V gene is TRBV20-1, the J gene TRBJ2-1; no reliable D call. CDR3 size: 11 residues. V lost 6 bases and J 4 bases, leaving 7 bases between the germline ends. Germline V gene lookup returns CDR1 DFQATT and CDR2 SNEGSKA (reference sequence).

The CDR3 sequence: CASSSTGGFSGNTIYF. DNA for the CDR3: TGTGCCAGCAGCTCCACAGGGGGTTTCTCTGGAAACACCATATATTTT. The chain joins TRBV5-6 to TRBJ1-3; 8 bases line up with TRBD1. V gave up 3 bases and J gave up 0 bases; unmatched junction bases: 5. The CDR3 spans 16 residues. Germline-derived CDR1 and CDR2 are SGHDT and YYEEEE. Combining the CDR3 with reference TRBV5-6 and TRBJ1-3 gives the whole variable domain DAGVTQSPTHLIKTRGQQVTLRCSPKSGHDTVSWYQQALGQGPQFIFQYYEEEERQRGNFPDRFSGHQFPNYSSELNVNALLLGDSALYLCASSSTGGFSGNTIYFGEGSWLTVV.

This clone has a single count. This sequence joins TRBV5-1 and TRBJ2-5; perhaps TRBD2 as D (5 bases). The CDR3 totals 14 residues. Looked up from germline, CDR1 is SGHRS and CDR2 is YFSETQ. V was pared by 4 bases and J by 1 base, with 11 bases between. The CDR3 bases are TGCGCCAGCAGCCTCCGAGGAGGCCAAGAGACCCAGTACTTC. Protein: CASSLRGGQETQYF.